This entry features one T cell receptor beta chain sequence. The antigen remains unidentified. Second doses were pooled across both intervals (about 4 or about 12 weeks). This entry is derived from a study of T cell responses to AZD1222 COVID-19 vaccine. Sequencing used immunoSEQ multiplex PCR; TCRdb keeps in-frame clones, though not all of them. The table lists fewer than 120,000 clones, approximately 90% of them singletons. The germline V gene encodes CDR1 SGHTA and CDR2 FQGTGA. J gave up 1 base and V 5 bases, and 5 bases lay outside the gene matches. CDR3 length equals 14 residues. The study's findings and limits: All repertoire sampling was performed exclusively after the peak T cell response. A mostly white British donor set with more females was recruited, and clonal diversity was possibly underestimated.

This sequence originates from an adult who received the AZD1222 COVID-19 vaccine. The sample was peripheral blood, taken 28 days after the second AZD1222 dose. The chain is built from TRBV7-3 and TRBJ2-7; TRBD2 aligns across 7 bases. The CDR3 sequence: CASSPGGSSYEQYF. In DNA, the CDR3 is TGTGCCAGCAGCCCCGGGGGGAGTTCCTACGAGCAGTACTTC.